This T cell receptor (beta chain) was observed in a study of cytomegalovirus exposure and HLA in healthy donors (dated by TCRdb to the late 2010s). Regarding the complete study: According to an earlier analysis of a few hundred of the donors, 150 million to 200 million T cells yielded 120 million or so unique TCR beta sequences and about 300 Gb of sequence data. In the later analysis, no new phenotypic data were used to find candidate immune exposures; instead, reliance was placed on TCR beta sequences and their occurrence across donors. Donor age, sex, ethnicity and CMV serostatus were collected together with the repertoire data. Of the roughly 400 genotyped donors, 65% to 90% fell in the genetic ancestry cluster associated with self-reported Caucasian donors. To study patterns of TCR occurrence, a later analysis re-analyzed previously published TCR beta repertoires from several hundred donors and added high-resolution HLA genotyping. To predict cytomegalovirus infection status, the study brought together high-throughput TCR immunosequencing, statistical association of individual TCRs with disease status, and machine learning. An early release covering just under 650 HLA-typed donors comprised 250 to 350 gigabases of sequencing data and tens of millions of unique TCR sequences. A later genetic analysis used genome-wide SNP genotypes for about three fifths of the 666 donors, treating that subset as a discovery cohort. The number of donors typed differed by locus, with about 629-630 for A, B, C, DRB1 and DQB1, roughly 520 for DQA1, 606 for DPA1, and approximately 470 for DPB1. Across 398 genotyped donors of the cohort, an average of about 200,000 unique TCR beta nucleotide sequences per donor were sequenced, and 15% to 20% of those sequences were non-productive. Both class I and class II loci were covered by HLA typing, at four-digit resolution. About five DR-DQ haplotypes were treated as single units for association and clustering because of strong linkage in the cohort. To decide whether each TCR beta V gene segment behaved as functional or pseudogenic, an earlier analysis of fewer than 750 of the donors relied on high-throughput TCR beta sequencing. The study used immunosequencing to profile the T cell repertoires of approximately 650 subjects and linked those repertoires to cytomegalovirus serostatus. Every repertoire in the discovery cohort had been generated on one and the same sequencing platform. The aim of the study was to test whether cataloging public T cell receptors could identify signatures of past pathogen exposure. Besides the first cohort of roughly 700 subjects, a separate validation cohort made up of roughly 120 different subjects was used. Results and caveats for the whole study, not just this receptor: In a later analysis, TCR association rates were found to vary across HLA loci, with the most associated TCRs seen for DRB1 alleles and the fewest for HLA-C alleles. Only TCR beta chains were sequenced in this cohort, and the absence of alpha or paired-chain data limited detectable features. In both the original and validation cohorts, the classifier was reported to diagnose cytomegalovirus status with high specificity and sensitivity. The 87-base-pair reads could not distinguish some IMGT-functional V segments, including TRBV6-2 and TRBV6-3, so those segments were excluded. In a later genetic analysis, fewer N-insertions in productive TCRs were reported among donors in an Asian-associated ancestry cluster than the approximately 670-donor mean. A total of 150 to 200 TCR beta chains were listed by the study as associated with cytomegalovirus. Linkage disequilibrium might explain the correlated functional status among segregating V segments, but an unknown experimental factor could not be ruled out. Because some donors lacked HLA typing at each locus, the association tests relied only on the typed subset. A further reported finding was that TCR beta sequences accurately predicted the HLA-A and HLA-B alleles for most subjects in the first cohort. It was suggested by the authors that the approach could potentially be generalized to other disease states and immunological phenotypes. According to a later analysis, parvovirus B19, influenza, CMV and Epstein-Barr virus appeared linked to several top co-occurrence clusters. For the cohort, immune exposure information was limited to CMV serostatus. In vitro tests confirmed that three of the cytomegalovirus-associated TCR beta chains recognize cytomegalovirus antigens. A cluster of highly shared sequence variants was judged likely to represent a technical artifact of the sequencing pipeline. When HLA alleles, especially DR and DQ, strongly co-occurred, TCR associations were difficult to assign to individual alleles. Most CMV-associated TCR beta chains appeared to be HLA-restricted in a later analysis, and the HLA associations seemed to be driven largely by CMV exposure. At a false discovery rate of 0.05, a later analysis linked roughly 17,000 TCR beta sequences to specific HLA alleles. Broadly in line with IMGT annotations, most TCR beta V segments showed up in productive rearrangements about 87% or about 30% of the time in an earlier analysis of a few hundred of the donors. Most TCR sequences were observed very rarely across donors, whereas some public TCRs were present in many individuals. In a later genetic analysis, a missense DCLRE1C variant was associated with V-gene and J-gene trimming of TCR beta chains, and the association was replicated in an independent cohort. The presence/absence analyses assumed that sequencing depth was roughly uniform across donors, and that assumption may not be true. The earlier analysis of a few hundred of the donors excluded approximately 17 rarely observed V segments, including chromosome 9 orphons, because counts were too low. In a later analysis, HLA-associated TCR beta chains showed more clonal expansion and lower generation probabilities than non-associated chains that were equally common.

The cohort comprised 666 healthy bone marrow donors. Cohort members were all nominally healthy when sampled, although unrecorded immune exposures were likely present. The donor was CMV seronegative and belonged to the group of around 400 seronegative cohort members. Each donor provided a peripheral blood sample, and peripheral blood mononuclear cells were used for TCR beta sequencing. Genomic DNA was extracted from the blood cell samples with the Qiagen DNeasy Blood Extraction Kit. Libraries were made using the immunoSEQ multiplex PCR assay. A mixture of 60 forward primers for TCR Vbeta segments and 13 reverse primers for TCR Jbeta segments was used in the multiplex PCR. The CDR3 region of rearranged TCR beta genes was amplified from genomic DNA by a multiplex PCR assay. Amplified TCR beta libraries were sequenced as 87-base-pair reads on the Illumina HiSeq System. In the paper's pipeline: A later analysis tallied 75 million to 95 million unique TCR beta chains across the 700 or so repertoires, and roughly 11 million of those chains were shared by two or more donors. Raw reads were error-corrected and collapsed into unique sequences with a nearest-neighbor algorithm that merged closely related sequences to remove PCR and sequencing errors. V, D and J gene segments were assigned by aligning CDR3 sequences to IMGT reference sequences. For a sequence to be retained, a match of at least six nucleotides was required to both a V gene segment and a J gene segment. Rearrangements were called productive when the CDR3 lacked stop codons and stayed in frame with V and J; all others were non-productive. CDR3 was defined according to IMGT convention as the region running from the second conserved V-encoded cysteine to the conserved J-encoded phenylalanine. Sequences without an unambiguous match to a single V gene segment were excluded from the earlier analysis of about 640 of the donors. An earlier analysis of several hundred of the donors called V segments functional above 56.7% productive rearrangements and segregating when the between-donor standard deviation exceeded 5%. A statistical classification framework was developed to diagnose cytomegalovirus status using the catalog of TCR beta chain sequences. In a later analysis, TCR nucleotide sequences were compared against IMGT/GENE-DB human TR gene sequences so that V and J genes could be assigned. Using the TCRdist pipeline, a later analysis assigned CDR3 sequences along with most-parsimonious VDJ recombination scenarios. In a later analysis, each TCR beta chain was defined by its CDR3 amino acid sequence together with its V-gene family, and reads lacking a unique V-gene family were excluded. In a later analysis, nearly 600 highly shared, low-generation-probability nucleotide sequences were removed to address suspected cross-contamination and a sequencing artifact. A later analysis calculated a clonal expansion index for each public chain from normalized within-repertoire ranks of inferred template counts. In a later analysis, generation probabilities were computed with a VDJ recombination model fitted to out-of-frame rearrangements, and the resulting probabilities were checked against IGoR. In a later analysis, hypergeometric tests were used to score TCR-TCR, TCR-HLA and TCR-CMV co-occurrence, with a repertoire-size bias correction applied to TCR pairs. To estimate false discovery rates, a later analysis permuted the HLA or CMV assignments 20 times. In a later analysis, co-occurring TCRs were grouped using DBSCAN, and TCRdist sequence similarity was added for clustering within HLA-allele-positive subsets. Repertoires with fewer than 30,000 or more than 120,000 public chains were left out of co-occurrence clustering, as were about 5 repertoires with anomalous nucleotide sharing. TCRdb re-hosts the immuneACCESS table, in-frame sequences only. Its copies lack some clones; in the studies checked, an unresolved V gene accounts for under half of them, and the cause for the rest is not known. V and J calls and clone size are copied from that table; D and trimming were computed from the DNA. The sample has about 170,000 clones on record, around four fifths of them singletons. Around 3.1% of the sample is taken by the ten largest.

With respect to this clone: Its antigen remains undetermined. One junction end disagrees with the germline gene, perhaps due to a read error.

The CDR1 and CDR2 encoded by the germline V gene (reference sequence) are SGHAT and FQDESV. From the cysteine through the phenylalanine, the CDR3 covers 13 amino acids. Just the 39-base CDR3 DNA is kept, in frame starting at base 1. The TCR comes from a female donor in good health and CMV-seronegative. The sequence joins TRBV11-1 to TRBJ2-7; no D gene can be assigned with confidence. The material sequenced was PBMCs. Read as DNA, the sequence is TGTGCCAGCAGCTTAGATCGTTCCCCCGAGGAGTACTTC. Its coded protein is CASSLDRSPEEYF.